This TCR beta chain was recovered during a study of blood T cell repertoires in COVID-19 (dated by TCRdb to 2018 to 2020). Concerning the study at large: Collaborator samples came from the United States, Italy and Spain and covered acute and convalescent phases of COVID-19. Sample metadata almost always included a de-identified subject ID, COVID-19 status, age in years and sex. The repertoires were made available in a free public database intended to serve as a resource for research on the immune response to SARS-CoV-2. The prospective study material was composed of cDNA or gDNA derived from T cells, B-cell-depleted T cells, or PBMCs. The dataset comprised deeply sampled blood TCRbeta repertoires from subjects exposed to, actively infected with, or recovered from COVID-19. Samples came from the ongoing ImmuneRACE study (first 160 participants) plus 1,254 subjects from 6 global collaborators. Where available, HLA class I and class II types were taken from metadata supplied by the sample provider and were not determined by assay-based typing. Findings and caveats that apply to the study as a whole: How much clinical and demographic metadata was included differed by source and by participant, and the metadata was provided uncurated.

CDR1 SGHRS and CDR2 YFSETQ are derived from the germline V gene. The CDR3 contains 15 residues, cysteine and phenylalanine counted. Only CDR3 DNA is held: 45 bases, read in frame from base 1. At the junction V is shortened by 4 bases and J by 9 bases; bases outside the gene matches: 5. Enrolling through a virtual design, the prospective study's participants ranged in age from about 18 to 89 years and lived across approximately 25 United States geographic areas. In the prospective study, participants were assigned to cohorts based on the clinical history participants reported in a screening survey and a study questionnaire. Recovered participants in ImmuneRACE Cohort 3 were defined by two consecutive negative NP/OP PCR tests, clearance by a healthcare professional, or resolution of symptoms. Mobile phlebotomists in the prospective study collected whole blood, serum and a nasopharyngeal or oropharyngeal swab from every participant. Over a 2-month period, participants in the prospective study had the option of providing additional blood draws and questionnaires. Before DNA extraction, blood samples from the prospective study were shipped at room temperature or frozen.

Note on this clone: The antigen it recognizes is unknown. The record has no base qualities; no much larger clone is one base away.

TCRbeta CDR3 regions were amplified from genomic DNA using the immunoSEQ Assay, a bias-controlled multiplex PCR. Per the source publication's procedure: The number of nucleated cells in each sample was estimated by amplification of reference gene primers within the assay. To quantify the absolute abundance of each unique TCRbeta CDR3 rearrangement, sequence reads were collapsed and filtered. For each sample, productive Simpson clonality was calculated by taking the square root of Simpson's diversity index across productive rearrangements. This is the immuneACCESS table as TCRdb keeps it, with only in-frame sequences that have V and J called. A part of the clones is gone; compared with another copy, unresolved V genes explain less than half, and the rest is unexplained. Clonal size and the V and J genes are those of that table, whereas D and trimming came from the DNA. Recorded for this sample are roughly 190,000 clones; 87% of them occurred a single time. Approximately 2% of the sample is held by the ten biggest clonotypes.

The sequencing sample was made of PBMCs or T cells enriched from blood (not recorded which). This TCR was sampled from a woman aged 25 to 39 who had recovered from COVID-19. The V and J genes are TRBV5-1 and TRBJ1-6; 12 of the junction bases match TRBD1. The DNA is as follows: TGCGCCAGCAGCCCTGGGACAGGGGGCTCTTCACCCCTCCACTTT. The translation is CASSPGTGGSSPLHF.